A selection of T cell receptor beta chains follows, all from one sample in a study of blood T cell repertoires in COVID-19. Profiling relied on immunoSEQ multiplex PCR, and the TCRdb table lists in-frame clones only, not all of them. Of about 120,000 clones listed, 82% were seen once; the top ten hold approximately 4.9%. The sample was peripheral blood. The origin of the receptors is a woman between 65 and 79 years old with acute or convalescent COVID-19. The CDR3 runs from the conserved cysteine through the conserved F or W. The D gene is left open where the match is weak. Part of the rows lack a size; the others show once, few, many or a class for expanded clones.

>TRBD2|NA|TRBV11-3|TRBJ2-3
TGTGCCAGCAGCATTCGGACTAGCAGGATGGCAGATACGCAGTATTTT
CASSIRTSRMADTQYF
>TRBD1|once|TRBV7-8|TRBJ1-2
TGTGCCAGCAGCTTAGGTACAGGGGGAAGGTTTGGCTACACCTTC
CASSLGTGGRFGYTF
>TRBD1|medium-sized|TRBV7-9|TRBJ1-2
TGTGCCAGCAGCTTATCGGGACAGGGAAGCAACTATGGCTACACCTTC
CASSLSGQGSNYGYTF
>TRBD1|NA|TRBV9|TRBJ1-5
TGTGCCAGCAGCCCGCGGGGACAGCCTAATCAGCCCCAGCATTTT
CASSPRGQPNQPQHF
>TRBD1|NA|TRBV4-1|TRBJ2-1
TGCGCCAGCACCCTCAAACAGGGGTCGAATGAGCAGTTCTTC
CASTLKQGSNEQFF
>NA|NA|TRBV4-3|TRBJ2-2
TGCGCCAGCTCGCCCCGACTAGGAGCCGGGGAGCTGTTTTTT
CASSPRLGAGELFF
>TRBD2|NA|TRBV24-1|TRBJ2-3
TGTGCCACCAGTGACCACCTGACTAGCGGGGGCACAGATACGCAGTATTTT
CATSDHLTSGGTDTQYF
>TRBD1|NA|TRBV10-3|TRBJ1-1
TGTGCCATCAAAAAAACAGGGGATGAAGCTTTCTTT
CAIKKTGDEAFF
>NA|many|TRBV7-9|TRBJ2-5
TGTGCCAGCAGCGGAGGGACAGTCTTTCAAGAGACCCAGTACTTC
CASSGGTVFQETQYF
>TRBD1|NA|TRBV3-1/TRBV3-2|TRBJ2-7
TGTGCCAGCAGCCTAGCCGGGACAGCCTACGAGCAGTACTTC
CASSLAGTAYEQYF
>TRBD1|NA|TRBV6-6|TRBJ1-1
TGTGCCAGCAGCCCGCCCCGGGACAGGGGGCACACTGAAGCTTTCTTT
CASSPPRDRGHTEAFF
>TRBD2|NA|TRBV6-4|TRBJ2-3
TGTGCCAGCAGTGTGGACGGGGGGAAGGCCACAGATACGCAGTATTTT
CASSVDGGKATDTQYF
>NA|few|TRBV11-3|TRBJ1-1
TGTGCCAGCAGCCGTCGGGAGGGTCCTGAAGCTTTCTTT
CASSRREGPEAFF
>NA|NA|TRBV5-6|TRBJ1-2
TGTGCCAGCAGCCGGAAACATGATGGAACCCAAGGCGGCTATGGCTACACCTTC
CASSRKHDGTQGGYGYTF
>TRBD1|NA|TRBV4-1|TRBJ2-5
TGCGCCAGCAGCCTAACAGGGGGCGAGACCCAGTACTTC
CASSLTGGETQYF
>NA|NA|TRBV5-4|TRBJ2-7
TGTGCCAGCAGCGACCAGGGTAAGCACGAGCAGTACTTC
CASSDQGKHEQYF
>TRBD1|NA|TRBV7-2|TRBJ1-2
TGTGCCAGCAGCTCGGCGGCAGGGGGCACAAATGGCTACACCTTC
CASSSAAGGTNGYTF
>NA|NA|TRBV18|TRBJ1-1
TGTGCCAGCTCACCCCCAGCCGACAGTCCTGAAGCTTTCTTT
CASSPPADSPEAFF
>NA|NA|TRBV5-1|TRBJ2-5
TGCGCCAGCAGCTTACCCGGGCAAGAGACCCAGTACTTC
CASSLPGQETQYF
>NA|NA|TRBV9|TRBJ1-1
TGTGCCAGCAGCGTAGGCGTGACAGTGAACACTGAAGCTTTCTTT
CASSVGVTVNTEAFF
>TRBD2|NA|TRBV6-2/TRBV6-3|TRBJ2-3
TGTGCCAGCAGCCCCCTTGCGGGGCGGGGGGGACATAGCACAGATACGCAGTATTTT
CASSPLAGRGGHSTDTQYF
>TRBD1|NA|TRBV15|TRBJ2-1
TGTGCCACCAGCAGAGAGACCCTTGAGACGCTCGGGACAGGGAACAATGAGCAGTTCTTC
CATSRETLETLGTGNNEQFF
>NA|few|TRBV19|TRBJ1-1
TGTGCCAGTAGGGTTGCGGGGAGGGCGAACACTGAAGCTTTCTTT
CASRVAGRANTEAFF
>NA|NA|TRBV6-5|TRBJ1-4
TGTGCCAGCAGTTTCGGGGGACCTAATGAAAAACTGTTTTTT
CASSFGGPNEKLFF
>TRBD2|once|TRBV10-1|TRBJ2-1
TGCGCCAGCAGTGACCCGGGACTAGCGGCCTACAATGAGCAGTTCTTC
CASSDPGLAAYNEQFF
>TRBD2|NA|TRBV24-1|TRBJ2-1
TGTGCCACCAGTGAACTTGCTACTAGCGGGGGTGGCAATGAGCAGTTCTTC
CATSELATSGGGNEQFF
>NA|NA|TRBV18|TRBJ2-3
TGTGCCAGCTCACCACTTATGGGGGCGGAAGATACGCAGTATTTT
CASSPLMGAEDTQYF
>NA|NA|TRBV5-6|TRBJ2-4
TGTGCCAGCAGGAGAAATGCGGGATTTACGGGGGACATTCAGTACTTC
CASRRNAGFTGDIQYF
>NA|once|TRBV12-3/TRBV12-4|TRBJ2-7
TGTGCCAGCAGTTTATGGCTCAACGAGCAGTACTTC
CASSLWLNEQYF
>TRBD1|few|TRBV3-1/TRBV3-2|TRBJ1-6
TGTGCCAGCAGCCGCGGGACAGAAGGATCACCCCTCCACTTT
CASSRGTEGSPLHF
>TRBD1|once|TRBV4-3|TRBJ1-4
TGCGCCAGCAGCCGCGGGACAGGGGAAGCGGAAAAACTGTTTTTT
CASSRGTGEAEKLFF
>NA|NA|TRBV9|TRBJ1-6
TGTGCCAGCAGCGTAGCTGCCGGGTATCTTTCACCCCTCCACTTT
CASSVAAGYLSPLHF
>TRBD1|NA|TRBV5-1|TRBJ1-1
TGCGCCAGCAGCGCGACAGGGTTTTACCTTGAAGCTTTCTTT
CASSATGFYLEAFF
>TRBD1|NA|TRBV30|TRBJ2-4
TGTGCCTGGCAGACAGGGACCAAGGCGAACATTCAGTACTTC
CAWQTGTKANIQYF
>TRBD2|NA|TRBV11-3|TRBJ2-5
TGTGCCAGCAGCTTAGTCCCTAGCGGGACCCAGTACTTC
CASSLVPSGTQYF
>NA|once|TRBV30|TRBJ1-6
TGTGCCTGGACCAGAAAGGAGGGTACGGGCGCTTTCCACTTT
CAWTRKEGTGAFHF
>TRBD2|NA|TRBV25-1|TRBJ2-5
TGTGCCAGCAGTAGACTAGCGGGGGGCAGCGAGACCCAGTACTTC
CASSRLAGGSETQYF
>NA|NA|TRBV4-2|TRBJ2-5
TGTGCCAGCAGCCAAGGAAACAGTCAAGAGACCCAGTACTTC
CASSQGNSQETQYF
>NA|NA|TRBV27|TRBJ2-2
TGTGCCAGCAGTTCAGGGCTGAACACCGGGGAGCTGTTTTTT
CASSSGLNTGELFF
>NA|NA|TRBV5-4|TRBJ1-3
TGTGCCAGCAGCTTGGGGCCGGGGGAGAACTCTGGAAACACCATATATTTT
CASSLGPGENSGNTIYF
>NA|NA|TRBV9|TRBJ1-1
TGTGCCAGCAGCGTTTACTTCGAGAACACTGAAGCTTTCTTT
CASSVYFENTEAFF
>NA|NA|TRBV18|TRBJ2-2
TGTGCCAGCTCACCTCAAAACACCGGGGAGCTGTTTTTT
CASSPQNTGELFF
>TRBD1|NA|TRBV6-2/TRBV6-3|TRBJ1-2
TGTGCCAGCAGTCCCGTGCCTATACAGGGGGCGCGTGGTTATGGCTACACCTTC
CASSPVPIQGARGYGYTF
>NA|once|TRBV18|TRBJ1-6
TGTGCCAGCTCACCTTTGGCAGTTGGTTCACCCCTCCACTTT
CASSPLAVGSPLHF
>TRBD1|NA|TRBV19|TRBJ1-4
TGTGCCAGTAGTATGGGACAGGGCTTTGAAAAACTGTTTTTT
CASSMGQGFEKLFF
>NA|NA|TRBV10-3|TRBJ1-5
TGTGCCATCAGAGCAGACAGAGACCCCTCCCAGCATTTT
CAIRADRDPSQHF
>TRBD1|NA|TRBV6-5|TRBJ1-1
TGTGCCAGCACCAGAAGGACAGGGAAGAACACTGAAGCTTTCTTT
CASTRRTGKNTEAFF
>NA|NA|TRBV30|TRBJ1-6
TGTGCCTGGAGTGACCCCCGGCAGGGGACCAATTCACCCCTCCACTTT
CAWSDPRQGTNSPLHF
>NA|few|TRBV5-1|TRBJ2-1
TGCGCCAGCAGCCTCCCACTGGACAGCCTCAATGAGCAGTTCTTC
CASSLPLDSLNEQFF
>TRBD1|NA|TRBV7-8|TRBJ1-5
TGTGCCAGCAGCTTCGGACAGGCTAGCAATCAGCCCCAGCATTTT
CASSFGQASNQPQHF
>TRBD1|NA|TRBV6-6|TRBJ1-4
TGTGCCAGCAGTTGGGACAGGGCTGAAAAACTGTTTTTT
CASSWDRAEKLFF
>NA|NA|TRBV20-1|TRBJ1-4
TGCAGTGCTACTAATAATGAAAAACTGTTTTTT
CSATNNEKLFF
>TRBD2|NA|TRBV10-1|TRBJ2-3
TGCGCCAGCAGTGCGGGGGGACCAGATACGCAGTATTTT
CASSAGGPDTQYF
>NA|NA|TRBV3-1/TRBV3-2|TRBJ2-1
TGTGCCAGCAGCATAACCACCGGGAAAAGACGCCCTGAGCAGTTCTTC
CASSITTGKRRPEQFF
>TRBD2|NA|TRBV6-5|TRBJ2-5
TGTGCAAGGGCTAGCGGGGCGTTAGCGACCCAGTACTTC
CARASGALATQYF
>TRBD1|NA|TRBV27|TRBJ1-6
TGTGCCAGCAGCCCCGGACAGGAGCAATTCTATAATTCACCCCTCCACTTT
CASSPGQEQFYNSPLHF
>NA|NA|TRBV5-1|TRBJ2-7
TGCGCCAGCAGCTTGGATGGACAATCGTACTTC
CASSLDGQSYF